This T cell receptor beta chain stems from a study of a mutant IDH1 vaccine in newly diagnosed glioma. Germline V gene data show CDR1 as MDHEN and CDR2 as SYDVKM. The CDR3 is 13 amino acids. Deletions cut 3 bases from V and 5 bases from J, with 11 bases between. The time point denotes: baseline, week 1 (first vaccination visit). Sample treatment: pre-vaccination baseline after standard-of-care therapy. Clones were sequenced by immunoSEQ multiplex PCR, and TCRdb holds only the in-frame ones, with some missing. The sample includes 99,000 or so clones, about 90% of them seen just once. The rearrangement joins TRBV28 to TRBJ2-7; D possibly uses TRBD1 or TRBD2 (5 bases each). The sequenced sample was PBMCs, obtained from a glioma patient treated with radiotherapy, temozolomide or both. The TCR comes from a woman aged 45 to 65 with glioma. CDR3 sequence: CASSFRGLNEQYF. The CDR3 nucleotides read TGTGCCAGCAGTTTCCGGGGCCTCAACGAGCAGTACTTC.